The rows below give T cell receptor beta chains drawn from one sample of a study of blood T cells in healthy people across ages. One entry per CDR3 protein, called by TCRdb with MiXCR from the 5' RACE reads. The sample carries roughly 800,000 distinct CDR3 sequences, about 26% recorded once. This sample also belongs to another study, concerning T cells of mothers and their children.

The sequencing input was blood. The receptor set was obtained from a boy aged 5-17 years in good health. Both conserved end residues are part of each CDR3. The D gene is left open where the match is weak. Where a row states a size, it is once, few, many or the class of an expanded clone; other rows omit it.

size | D | J | V | CDR3 | DNA
few | TRBD2 | TRBJ2-3 | TRBV12-3/TRBV12-4 | CASSPGLGRFF | TGTGCCAGCAGTCCCGGACTAGGCCGATTCTTT
few | . | TRBJ1-5 | TRBV29-1 | CSVALSGGHSNQPQHF | TGCAGCGTTGCCCTTTCGGGGGGCCATAGCAATCAGCCCCAGCATTTT
few | TRBD2 | TRBJ2-5 | TRBV12-3/TRBV12-4 | CASTPGLVGETQYF | TGTGCCAGCACCCCGGGACTAGTAGGAGAGACCCAGTACTTC
. | . | TRBJ2-1 | TRBV5-1 | CASRDILRPTYREQFF | TGCGCCAGCAGGGACATTCTTCGGCCTACATACCGGGAGCAGTTCTTC
. | TRBD2 | TRBJ2-1 | TRBV7-9 | CASSSAGTSANNEQFF | TGTGCCAGCAGCTCAGCCGGGACTAGCGCGAACAATGAGCAGTTCTTC
. | TRBD2 | TRBJ2-7 | TRBV5-1 | CASSLASQTSHEQYF | TGCGCCAGCAGCTTGGCCTCCCAGACTAGCCACGAGCAGTACTTC
few | . | TRBJ1-1 | TRBV29-1 | CSGGASMAEAFF | TGCAGCGGTGGGGCCTCGATGGCTGAAGCTTTCTTT
few | . | TRBJ2-7 | TRBV2 | CASRQGGSYEQYF | TGTGCCAGTCGGCAGGGGGGATCCTACGAGCAGTACTTC
. | . | TRBJ2-5 | TRBV10-3 | CAISESSTLLGEQYF | TGTGCCATCAGTGAGTCGTCTACCTTGTTGGGGGAGCAGTACTTC
few | . | TRBJ1-1 | TRBV5-1 | CASSLFSRRDTEAFF | TGCGCCAGCAGCTTGTTTTCCCGGCGGGACACTGAAGCTTTCTTT
. | TRBD1 | TRBJ2-7 | TRBV10-3 | CATGGTGYGEQYF | TGTGCCACCGGGGGGACAGGGTACGGCGAGCAGTACTTC
. | . | TRBJ1-3 | TRBV5-1 | CASSPKDGLSDTIYF | TGCGCCAGCAGCCCAAAGGACGGCCTTTCGGACACCATATATTTT
. | . | TRBJ1-1 | TRBV5-8 | CASSPHGPRDTEAFF | TGTGCCAGCAGCCCCCACGGCCCGCGGGACACTGAAGCTTTCTTT
few | . | TRBJ2-4 | TRBV5-1 | CASSPTRQALGNIQYF | TGCGCCAGCAGCCCCACCCGACAGGCCCTAGGGAACATTCAGTACTTC
few | TRBD1 | TRBJ2-1 | TRBV2 | CASTFEDRANEQFF | TGTGCCAGCACCTTCGAGGACAGGGCCAATGAGCAGTTCTTC
. | . | TRBJ1-5 | TRBV19 | CASSIGWRQPQHF | TGTGCCAGTAGTATAGGGTGGCGCCAGCCCCAGCATTTT
. | . | TRBJ1-6 | TRBV6-5 | CASSYSRTGNSPLHF | TGTGCCAGCAGTTACTCGAGGACGGGGAATTCACCCCTCCACTTT
. | TRBD1 | TRBJ1-2 | TRBV9 | CASSVDAGTGGYGYTF | TGTGCCAGCAGCGTAGACGCCGGGACAGGGGGCTATGGCTACACCTTC
. | . | TRBJ1-1 | TRBV20-1 | CSATRLLGDTEAFF | TGCAGTGCTACCAGGCTCCTAGGGGACACTGAAGCTTTCTTT
once | TRBD2 | TRBJ2-1 | TRBV7-9 | CASSSLAGGSPYNEQFF | TGTGCCAGCAGCTCGCTAGCGGGGGGCTCCCCCTACAATGAGCAGTTCTTC
once | . | TRBJ2-3 | TRBV20-1 | CSAREGGSADTQYF | TGCAGTGCTAGAGAAGGTGGGAGCGCAGATACGCAGTATTTT
. | . | TRBJ2-5 | TRBV9 | CASSVTLQETQYF | TGTGCCAGCAGCGTAACGTTACAAGAGACCCAGTACTTC
many | . | TRBJ2-6 | TRBV10-3 | CAITAGQSGANVLTF | TGTGCCATCACCGCGGGACAGTCTGGGGCCAACGTCCTGACTTTC
few | . | TRBJ1-4 | TRBV7-9 | CASSPSREGEKLFF | TGTGCCAGCAGCCCAAGTAGGGAGGGTGAAAAACTGTTTTTT
few | TRBD1 | TRBJ2-1 | TRBV20-1 | CSASPPGGRSYNEQFF | TGCAGTGCTAGCCCCCCAGGGGGCAGATCCTACAATGAGCAGTTCTTC
. | TRBD2 | TRBJ2-1 | TRBV13 | CASSSRGDEQFF | TGTGCCAGCAGCTCACGGGGGGACGAGCAGTTCTTC
. | . | TRBJ1-5 | TRBV2 | CASMPGGGQPQHF | TGTGCCAGCATGCCGGGGGGAGGTCAGCCCCAGCATTTT
few | TRBD2 | TRBJ2-4 | TRBV12-3/TRBV12-4 | CASSFVVAGSHQYF | TGTGCCAGCAGTTTCGTGGTAGCGGGGAGCCATCAGTACTTC
. | . | TRBJ1-1 | TRBV6-1 | CASSEATVGQMNTEAFF | TGTGCCAGCAGTGAAGCGACAGTAGGACAGATGAACACTGAAGCTTTCTTT
. | . | TRBJ2-7 | TRBV10-3 | CAISEREAGEQYF | TGTGCCATCAGTGAAAGGGAGGCGGGCGAGCAGTACTTC
few | TRBD1 | TRBJ1-4 | TRBV12-3/TRBV12-4 | CASSPGGSREKLFF | TGTGCCAGCAGTCCAGGGGGCTCGCGAGAAAAACTGTTTTTT
few | . | TRBJ2-7 | TRBV9 | CASSVGRDTTYEQYF | TGTGCCAGCAGCGTAGGACGGGACACCACCTACGAGCAGTACTTC
. | . | TRBJ1-4 | TRBV6-6 | CASTTKEDEKLFF | TGTGCCAGCACCACTAAGGAGGATGAAAAACTGTTTTTT
few | TRBD1 | TRBJ1-2 | TRBV18 | CASSPRTGSYGYTF | TGTGCCAGCTCACCAAGGACAGGTTCCTATGGCTACACCTTC
few | TRBD1 | TRBJ2-1 | TRBV3-1 | CASSPTLQGASYNEQLF | TGTGCCAGCAGCCCTACCTTACAGGGGGCCTCCTACAATGAGCAGCTCTTC
few | . | TRBJ2-6 | TRBV5-6 | CASSTGADVLTF | TGTGCCAGCAGTACCGGGGCCGACGTCCTGACTTTC
. | TRBD2 | TRBJ2-4 | TRBV4-1 | CASSQERNGGAKNIQYF | TGCGCCAGCAGCCAAGAGCGGAACGGGGGGGCCAAAAACATTCAGTACTTC
few | . | TRBJ2-1 | TRBV15 | CATKRSGSFYEQFF | TGTGCCACCAAACGAAGCGGTTCTTTCTATGAGCAGTTCTTC
few | . | TRBJ2-1 | TRBV20-1 | CSASRASSAEGEQFF | TGCAGTGCTAGTCGGGCTAGCAGTGCCGAGGGTGAGCAGTTCTTC
. | TRBD1 | TRBJ2-7 | TRBV7-6 | CASSNLRDRSEQYF | TGTGCCAGCAGCAACCTTCGGGACAGGTCGGAGCAGTACTTC
. | . | TRBJ2-5 | TRBV7-9 | CASSRRVVAETQYF | TGTGCCAGCAGCCGGAGGGTGGTAGCGGAGACCCAGTACTTC
once | TRBD2 | TRBJ2-5 | TRBV10-3 | CAISLLGGGQETQYF | TGTGCCATCAGTCTCCTCGGGGGGGGTCAAGAGACCCAGTACTTC
few | . | TRBJ2-5 | TRBV3-1 | CASSPVGGDQETQYF | TGTGCCAGCAGCCCCGTGGGGGGCGACCAAGAGACCCAGTACTTC
few | . | TRBJ1-6 | TRBV7-9 | CASSGGVGSPLHF | TGTGCCAGCAGCGGAGGAGTGGGGTCACCCCTCCACTTT
. | . | TRBJ1-1 | TRBV9 | CASSVVARNTEAFF | TGTGCCAGCAGCGTAGTGGCCAGAAACACTGAAGCTTTCTTT
. | TRBD2 | TRBJ2-2 | TRBV30 | CAWSSGREYTGELFF | TGTGCCTGGTCTAGCGGGCGGGAGTACACCGGGGAGCTGTTTTTT
few | . | TRBJ1-4 | TRBV3-1 | CASSQSEQGRNEKLFF | TGTGCCAGCAGCCAAAGCGAACAGGGCCGGAATGAAAAACTGTTTTTT
. | TRBD1 | TRBJ2-5 | TRBV2 | CASRTGVGRETQYF | TGTGCCAGCAGAACAGGGGTAGGGCGAGAGACCCAGTACTTC
. | . | TRBJ2-5 | TRBV7-7 | CAGSSGEVRGAMETQYF | TGTGCCGGCAGCTCCGGGGAGGTTCGGGGGGCGATGGAGACCCAGTACTTC
. | . | TRBJ2-4 | TRBV28 | CASSGTDLGIQYF | TGTGCCAGCAGTGGAACCGACCTGGGCATTCAGTACTTC
few | . | TRBJ1-1 | TRBV19 | CASSIDHASTEAFF | TGTGCCAGTAGTATAGACCACGCGAGTACTGAAGCTTTCTTT
many | . | TRBJ2-2 | TRBV6-4 | CASSEKDTGELFF | TGTGCCAGCAGTGAAAAGGACACCGGGGAGCTGTTTTTT
few | . | TRBJ1-2 | TRBV12-3/TRBV12-4 | CASSPGMRIGYTF | TGTGCCAGCAGTCCCGGTATGCGGATAGGCTACACCTTC
. | TRBD2 | TRBJ2-5 | TRBV20-1 | CSARWVTSRETQYF | TGCAGTGCTAGATGGGTGACTAGCCGAGAGACCCAGTACTTC
. | . | TRBJ2-2 | TRBV25-1 | CASSRTGEHGELFF | TGTGCCAGCAGCCGGACGGGTGAACACGGGGAGCTGTTTTTT
few | . | TRBJ2-5 | TRBV5-6 | CASSFWTGYGETQYF | TGTGCCAGCAGCTTCTGGACCGGCTACGGGGAGACCCAGTACTTC
few | . | TRBJ2-7 | TRBV7-3 | CASSLTGGPSYEQYF | TGTGCCAGCAGCTTAACGGGGGGCCCCTCCTACGAGCAGTACTTC
few | TRBD1 | TRBJ2-7 | TRBV25-1 | CASSASPDRGYSYEQYF | TGTGCCAGCAGTGCCAGCCCCGACAGGGGCTACTCCTACGAGCAGTACTTC
few | . | TRBJ2-7 | TRBV5-6 | CASSLRPRDEQYF | TGTGCCAGCAGCTTACGGCCCCGGGACGAGCAGTACTTC